Each of the 24 T cell receptor beta chains below was sequenced from the same sample in a study of T cell responses to AZD1222 COVID-19 vaccine. Assay used: immunoSEQ multiplex PCR; TCRdb lists only in-frame clones, some missing. The table includes 110,000 or so clones, roughly 89% detected once. The specimen comprised peripheral blood, sampled 28 days after the second AZD1222 dose. These receptors were taken from an adult who received the AZD1222 COVID-19 vaccine.

The J gene is TRBJ1-5, the V gene TRBV30; D not resolved. This CDR3 is built from 13 residues. Trimming removed 1 base from V and 0 bases from J, with 4 bases in between. Germline V gene data show CDR1 as GTSNPN and CDR2 as SVGIG (reference sequence). DNA of the CDR3: TGTGCCTGGAGTGGAGATAGCAATCAGCCCCAGCATTTT. This sequence encodes CAWSGDSNQPQHF.

The chain uses TRBV13 and TRBJ2-5; 11 bases fit TRBD2. V was clipped by 5 bases and J by 5 bases; unmatched bases: 13. The CDR3 covers 17 residues. Germline V gene data show CDR1 as PRHDT and CDR2 as FYEKMQ (reference sequence). The CDR3 coding sequence is TGTGCCAGCAGCCTAAGTTACTGGACTAGCGGGCAGGAGACCCAGTACTTC. Its protein product is CASSLSYWTSGQETQYF.

The chain couples TRBV21-1 to TRBJ2-1; the listed D gene, TRBD2, was not tested against the DNA. TRBV21-1 is described as a pseudogene. CDR3 length equals 14 residues. CDR3 nucleotide sequence: TGTGCCAGCAGCAACTCACACCGCCGGGATGAGCAGTTCTTC. It yields the protein CASSNSHRRDEQFF.

The J gene is TRBJ2-7, the V gene TRBV28; no reliable D call. Trimming removed 3 bases from V and 0 bases from J, with 6 bases in between. This CDR3 region has 13 residues. Germline CDR1 and CDR2: MDHEN and SYDVKM. The CDR3 protein is CASSFLSSYEQYF. DNA of the CDR3: TGTGCCAGCAGTTTTCTCAGCTCCTACGAGCAGTACTTC.

V and J are TRBV19 and TRBJ1-2; perhaps TRBD1 as D (5 bases). The CDR3 contains 13 residues. Germline assignment: CDR1 LNHDA and CDR2 SQIVND (reference sequence). V dropped 2 bases and J dropped 8 bases, with 12 bases sitting between them. The CDR3 spells CASSIRGRQGYTF. For the CDR3, the DNA is TGTGCCAGTAGTATAAGGGGACGACAGGGCTACACCTTC. The full variable domain, with the rest looked up from reference TRBV19 and TRBJ1-2, is DGGITQSPKYLFRKEGQNVTLSCEQNLNHDAMYWYRQDPGQGLRLIYYSQIVNDFQKGDIAEGYSVSREKKESFPLTVTSAQKNPTAFYLCASSIRGRQGYTFGSGTRLTVV.

V usage is TRBV9 and J usage is TRBJ2-7; no reliable D call. Germline CDR1 reads SGDLS; CDR2 reads YYNGEE. This CDR3 has 16 amino acids. V was shortened by 0 bases and J by 2 bases, with 15 bases between the two germline ends. The CDR3 nucleotides read TGTGCCAGCAGCGTAGTTGGGTCCGATTCCCCCTACGAGCAGTACTTC. As protein: CASSVVGSDSPYEQYF.

This clone was seen a few times. J is TRBJ2-5 and V is TRBV5-4; 8 bases match TRBD1. J lost 4 bases, V lost 3 bases, and 5 bases had no gene match. CDR3 length: 14 amino acids. CDR1 SGHNT and CDR2 YYREEE come from the germline V gene (reference sequence). The CDR3 here is CASSWEQGVETQYF. DNA for the CDR3: TGTGCCAGCAGCTGGGAACAGGGGGTAGAGACCCAGTACTTC.

V and J are TRBV13 and TRBJ2-3; no clear D. CDR3 size: 12 residues. V was clipped by 5 bases and J by 2 bases, with 5 bases between them. Germline V gives CDR1 PRHDT, CDR2 FYEKMQ (reference sequence). CDR3 bases: TGTGCCAGCAGCGACGACACAGATACGCAGTATTTT. Translation gives CASSDDTDTQYF.

The V call is TRBV14, the J call TRBJ2-7; D is ambiguous. CDR3 length: 13 residues. Trimming left V 3 bases short and J 13 bases short, with 19 bases between. Germline V CDR1 and CDR2: SGHDN, FVKESK. The CDR3 DNA is TGTGCCAGCAGCCATCTCGCCTCAGCCGCAGTATACTTC. Encoded protein: CASSHLASAAVYF.

The V and J genes are TRBV15 and TRBJ1-5; D gene ambiguous. The length of the CDR3 is 13 residues. V was pared by 5 bases and J by 3 bases, with 8 bases between. The germline V gene has CDR1 LNHNV and CDR2 YYDKDF (reference sequence). The CDR3 DNA sequence: TGTGCCACCAGCGCCACATACAATCAGCCCCAGCATTTT. Translation: CATSATYNQPQHF.

The chain carries TRBV3-1 (or the pseudogene TRBV3-2) and TRBJ2-4; no definite D call. Germline CDR1 and CDR2: LGHDT and YNNKEL (reference sequence). The CDR3 contains 17 residues. Trimming took 0 bases from V and 0 from J, leaving 12 bases between them. CDR3 bases: TGTGCCAGCAGCCAAGAGGGCGGCGAATTAGCCAAAAACATTCAGTACTTC. As protein: CASSQEGGELAKNIQYF.

V and J are TRBV27 and TRBJ2-7, with 13 bases matching TRBD2. Trimming removed 6 bases from V and 4 bases from J; junction bases left unmatched: 6. Germline values: CDR1 MNHEY, CDR2 SMNVEV (reference sequence). The length of the CDR3 is 15 residues. The CDR3 here is CASSTSGRARYEQYF. CDR3 DNA sequence: TGTGCCAGCAGCACTAGCGGGAGGGCCCGATACGAGCAGTACTTC.

This chain links TRBV6-5 with TRBJ1-2, with TRBD1 identical over 7 bases. J gave up 4 bases and V 5 bases, and 7 bases lay outside the gene matches. The CDR3 runs to 14 residues. Germline V gene data show CDR1 as MNHEY and CDR2 as SVGAGI. The CDR3 loop is CASSNTGDVYGYTF. In DNA, the CDR3 is TGTGCCAGCAGTAACACAGGGGACGTCTATGGCTACACCTTC.

The gene calls are TRBV5-6 and TRBJ1-2; perhaps TRBD1 as D (6 bases). Germline values: CDR1 SGHDT, CDR2 YYEEEE. This CDR3 is built from 12 residues. The V and J ends lost 1 base and 8 bases respectively, with 9 bases between them. The CDR3 DNA reads as TGTGCCAGCAGCTTGATCAGGGGCGGCTACACCTTC. It translates to CASSLIRGGYTF. The variable domain in full, completed from reference TRBV5-6 and TRBJ1-2, reads DAGVTQSPTHLIKTRGQQVTLRCSPKSGHDTVSWYQQALGQGPQFIFQYYEEEERQRGNFPDRFSGHQFPNYSSELNVNALLLGDSALYLCASSLIRGGYTFGSGTRLTVV.

The chain couples TRBV9 to TRBJ2-7, with TRBD2 matching 8 bases. The germline gives CDR1 SGDLS, CDR2 YYNGEE. The length of the CDR3 is 13 residues. The CDR3, as DNA: TGTGCAAGCTCTCGGGCGGGAGGTAGCGAGCAGTACTTC. Amino acids: CASSRAGGSEQYF.

The J gene is TRBJ2-1, the V gene TRBV5-1; TRBD2 aligns across 9 bases. V lost 4 bases to trimming and J lost 4 bases; unmatched junction nucleotides: 6. This CDR3 has 15 residues. CDR1 SGHRS and CDR2 YFSETQ come from the germline V gene. This CDR3 is CASSRTSASYNEQFF. The CDR3 coding sequence is TGCGCCAGCAGCCGGACTAGCGCTTCTTACAATGAGCAGTTCTTC.

The chain is built from TRBV18 and TRBJ1-3, with D tentatively TRBD1 (5 bases). This CDR3 is 14 amino acids long. Germline V gene sequence: CDR1 KGHSH, CDR2 LQKENI. With 5 bases removed from V and 2 bases from J, the gap between germline ends came to 10 bases. The CDR3 nucleotides are TGTGCCAGCTCAAATCAGGGCACTGGAAACACCATATATTTT. As protein: CASSNQGTGNTIYF.

The chain carries TRBV9 and TRBJ2-2; D is perhaps TRBD1 (6 bases). This CDR3 is built from 14 residues. With 1 base removed from V and 6 bases from J, the gap between germline ends came to 10 bases. Germline V lookup: CDR1 SGDLS, CDR2 YYNGEE. The CDR3 DNA reads TGTGCCAGCAGCGTAAACAGGGCCGCCGGGGAGCTGTTTTTT. Translated, it gives CASSVNRAAGELFF.

V usage is TRBV7-6 and J usage is TRBJ1-3; a possible D gene is TRBD1 (5 bases). Germline lookup yields CDR1 SGHVS and CDR2 FNYEAQ. This CDR3 is built from 16 residues. V shed 5 bases and J shed 3 bases, with 17 bases lying between them. This CDR3 is CASSPGAGLGGNTIYF. The CDR3, as DNA: TGTGCCAGCAGCCCCGGCGCGGGGCTAGGTGGAAACACCATATATTTT.

The chain combines TRBV6-5 with TRBJ1-1, with D unresolved. CDR1 is MNHEY and CDR2 is SVGAGI in the germline V gene. Deletions cut 0 bases from V and 1 base from J, with 3 bases between. This CDR3 spans 13 amino acids. The CDR3 DNA sequence: TGTGCCAGCAGTTACTCCGAGAACACTGAAGCTTTCTTT. Translating gives CASSYSENTEAFF.

This clone came up once. This sequence joins TRBV19 and TRBJ2-7; no definite D call. Germline assignment: CDR1 LNHDA and CDR2 SQIVND (reference sequence). CDR3 length: 14 residues. Trimming cost V 2 bases and J 4 bases, with 12 bases left between them. In DNA form, the CDR3 reads TGTGCCAGTAGTATAACGTTGGGTAGATACGAGCAGTACTTC. Protein product: CASSITLGRYEQYF. The full variable domain, its missing parts supplied by reference TRBV19 and TRBJ2-7, is DGGITQSPKYLFRKEGQNVTLSCEQNLNHDAMYWYRQDPGQGLRLIYYSQIVNDFQKGDIAEGYSVSREKKESFPLTVTSAQKNPTAFYLCASSITLGRYEQYFGPGTRLTVT.

In nucleotides, the CDR3 is TGTGCCAGCAGTTTGACAGATAGAAACACCATATATTTT. Translation gives CASSLTDRNTIYF. The genes are TRBV6-5 and TRBJ1-3, with D possibly being TRBD1 (5 bases). V dropped 4 bases and J dropped 5 bases, with 9 bases sitting between them. This CDR3 region has 13 residues. Germline CDR1 is MNHEY and CDR2 is SVGAGI.

The chain employs TRBV28 and TRBJ2-7; D gene unclear. Trimming stripped 5 bases from V and 2 bases from J, with 10 bases between. This CDR3 is built from 13 residues. The V gene's germline CDR1 is MDHEN and CDR2 SYDVKM. CDR3 DNA sequence: TGTGCCAGCAGTGATACGGTACCCTACGAGCAGTACTTC. Its protein is CASSDTVPYEQYF.

This chain joins TRBV10-3 and TRBJ2-1; D gene uncertain. The CDR3 extends over 14 amino acids. CDR1 and CDR2 (germline): ENHRY, SYGVKD. With 0 bases removed from V and 8 bases from J, the gap between germline ends came to 11 bases. CDR3 DNA sequence: TGTGCCATCAGTGAGTCGGGCCGAGCTGATGAGCAGTTCTTC. It is translated as CAISESGRADEQFF.